This T cell receptor beta chain is from a study of T cells in Graves' hyperthyroidism and ophthalmopathy. Amplified TCR beta CDR3 regions derived from RNA transcripts. RT-PCR in the first round (using the HTBI primer set) targeted the TCR CDR3. TCRdb analysed the multiplex PCR reads with MiXCR anew, one entry per CDR3 protein. The table has under 65,000 distinct CDR3 sequences, approximately 57% seen once. Diagnosis relied on clinical symptoms, serum thyroxine and TRAb, thyroid ultrasound and orbital computed tomography. Source material for PBMCs was around 10 ml fresh peripheral blood. The sequence came from a woman aged 55-69 years with Graves' ophthalmopathy. Sequencing was performed on blood.

The CDR3 is CATSGYNEQFF. The CDR3 coding sequence is TGTGCCACCAGTGGTTACAATGAGCAGTTCTTC. This sequence joins TRBV24-1 and TRBJ2-1, with D hard to call. Trimming pared 5 bases from V and 4 bases from J, leaving 2 bases between. Germline V gene data show CDR1 as KGHDR and CDR2 as SFDVKD. CDR3 length equals 11 residues.